What follows are 22 T cell receptor beta chains derived from one specimen sequenced in a study of response to subunit inactivated influenza vaccine. TCRdb fed the RT-PCR reads into MiXCR, producing one record per CDR3 protein. The table includes 500,000 to 650,000 distinct CDR3 sequences, 6% to 9% detected once. The sequenced sample was PBMCs from blood, obtained about 24 months after vaccination. The receptors stem from a man between 50 and 69 years old who received an inactivated influenza vaccine.

This chain joins TRBV4-1 and TRBJ1-5; the D is unclear. The CDR3 loop spans 15 amino acids. The V gene's germline CDR1 is MGHRA and CDR2 YSYEKL. The V end was cut by 1 base, the J end by 3 bases, with 10 bases between. CDR3: CASSQGDTPNQPQHF. CDR3 in DNA: TGCGCCAGCAGCCAAGGCGACACACCCAATCAGCCCCAGCATTTT.

This clonotype appeared a few times. The V and J genes are TRBV5-1 and TRBJ1-3, with 8 nucleotides matching TRBD1. J gave up 0 bases and V 6 bases, and 5 bases lay outside the gene matches. The germline CDR1 and CDR2 sequences are SGHRS and YFSETQ. The CDR3 consists of 15 residues. As DNA, the CDR3 is TGCGCCAGCACCAGGGACAGGCGCTCTGGAAACACCATATATTTT. The encoded protein is CASTRDRRSGNTIYF.

This sequence joins TRBV7-9 and TRBJ2-3; D remains unclear. The CDR3 runs to 14 residues. Germline values: CDR1 SEHNR, CDR2 FQNEAQ (reference sequence). Trimming pared 0 bases from V and 5 bases from J, leaving 9 bases between. The CDR3 loop reads CASSLAGQIDTQYF. CDR3 DNA: TGTGCCAGCAGCTTAGCTGGGCAGATAGATACGCAGTATTTT.

This chain connects TRBV20-1 to TRBJ2-5; possibly TRBD2 for D (6 bases). Per germline, CDR1 DFQATT and CDR2 SNEGSKA (reference sequence). V gave up 0 bases and J gave up 2 bases, with 13 bases separating them. The CDR3 sequence is 15 residues long. CDR3 nucleotide sequence: TGCAGTGCTAGAGATGCGAATAGCGGACAAGAGACCCAGTACTTC. This translates into CSARDANSGQETQYF.

The V gene is TRBV7-2, the J gene TRBJ2-3; D gene unclear. The CDR3 runs 13 residues. The V gene's germline CDR1 is SGHTA and CDR2 FQGNSA. V lost 2 bases and J 2 bases, leaving 5 bases between the germline ends. The CDR3 nucleotides read TGTGCCAGCAGCTTAAAATTCACAGATACGCAGTATTTT. Translating gives CASSLKFTDTQYF.

The chain is built from TRBV5-1 and TRBJ1-1; D is perhaps TRBD1 (6 bases). The V gene lost 5 bases and the J gene lost 5 bases, with 13 bases spanning the gap. Germline V gene lookup returns CDR1 SGHRS and CDR2 YFSETQ. The CDR3 runs 13 residues. CDR3 sequence: CASRGDIGTEAFF. The CDR3 coding sequence is TGCGCCAGCAGGGGGGACATCGGAACTGAAGCTTTCTTT.

This clonotype was recorded at least ten times. This sequence joins TRBV5-5 and TRBJ2-2; 7 bases fit TRBD2. Germline CDR1 is SGHKS and CDR2 is YYEKEE (reference sequence). V lost 4 bases to trimming and J lost 5 bases; unmatched junction nucleotides: 11. This CDR3 contains 16 residues. Here the CDR3 reads CASSPRQAGSTGELFF. Here the CDR3 DNA reads TGTGCCAGCAGCCCCCGACAAGCGGGAAGTACCGGGGAGCTGTTTTTT.

This clonotype was found a few times. The rearrangement joins TRBV29-1 to TRBJ1-2; 10 bases are a match to TRBD1. In germline, CDR1 is SQVTM, CDR2 ANQGSEA. The length of the CDR3 is 13 residues. Trimming took 7 bases from V and 6 from J; bases not matched to a gene: 8. For the CDR3, the DNA is TGCAGCGCAGACACGACAGGGGGCAATGGCTACACCTTC. Its protein is CSADTTGGNGYTF.

V usage is TRBV6-1 and J usage is TRBJ1-5; perhaps TRBD1 as D (5 bases). The ends were cut back, 9 bases at V and 2 bases at J, with 14 bases in the middle. Germline V lookup: CDR1 MNHNS, CDR2 SASEGT. The CDR3 length is 14 residues. The CDR3 region is CASRIREGNQPQHF. The CDR3 bases are TGTGCCAGTCGAATCAGGGAGGGCAATCAGCCCCAGCATTTT.

This clonotype was recorded at least ten times. The chain is built from TRBV12-3 or TRBV12-4 and TRBJ1-4; D is unresolved. CDR3 length: 17 amino acids. Trimming pared 5 bases from V and 8 bases from J, leaving 24 bases between. The CDR3 sequence: CASSALPPRQLPEKLFF. CDR3 nucleotides: TGTGCCAGCAGTGCCCTCCCCCCTCGGCAGCTACCAGAAAAACTGTTTTTT.

This clonotype showed up many times. This sequence joins TRBV4-3 and TRBJ2-5; D gene unclear. There are 13 residues in the CDR3. Germline V CDR1 and CDR2: LGHNA, YSLEER. Trimming left V 3 bases short and J 2 bases short, with 7 bases between. The CDR3 spells CASSHRPQETQYF. CDR3 sequence (DNA): TGCGCCAGCAGCCATCGCCCACAAGAGACCCAGTACTTC.

This chain uses TRBV6-2 or TRBV6-3 with TRBJ1-1; unclear D gene. The ends were cut back, 7 bases at V and 4 bases at J, with 13 bases in the middle. The CDR3 loop spans 13 amino acids. The V gene's germline CDR1 is MNHEY and CDR2 SVGEGT. The CDR3 protein is CASTQSPSTEAFF. CDR3 DNA: TGTGCCAGCACCCAGAGTCCTTCCACTGAAGCTTTCTTT.

This clonotype was observed at least ten times. The chain joins TRBV5-1 to TRBJ1-4; weak D call: TRBD1 (6 bases). V was cut by 2 bases and J by 3 bases, with 11 bases left in between. Per the germline V gene, CDR1 is SGHRS and CDR2 is YFSETQ. The CDR3 runs 15 residues. CDR3 amino acids: CASSFNRAANEKLFF. As DNA, the CDR3 is TGCGCCAGCAGCTTCAACAGGGCCGCTAATGAAAAACTGTTTTTT.

In this sample, this clonotype turned up many times. The chain is built from TRBV4-2 and TRBJ2-7; tentatively, D is TRBD2 (5 bases). The V gene lost 9 bases and the J gene lost 2 bases, with 14 bases spanning the gap. Germline assignment: CDR1 LGHNA and CDR2 YNFKEQ. CDR3 length equals 13 residues. CDR3 nucleotide sequence: TGTGCCAGTAGCGCGGAGGCGACCTACGAGCAGTACTTC. Translating gives CASSAEATYEQYF.

This clonotype showed up just a few times. The chain has TRBV20-1 and TRBJ2-2; TRBD1 agrees at 12 bases. Looked up from germline, CDR1 is DFQATT and CDR2 is SNEGSKA (reference sequence). The trim removed 5 bases at V and 7 bases at J, leaving 11 bases unmatched. This CDR3 comprises 16 residues. As DNA, the CDR3 is TGCAGTGCTCGGCCGGGACAGGGGGCGCTGGGCGGGGAGCTGTTTTTT. Translation: CSARPGQGALGGELFF.

This clonotype has ten or more counts. The rearrangement joins TRBV11-2 to TRBJ2-1, with 12 bases identical to TRBD2. The trim removed 5 bases at V and 9 bases at J, leaving 14 bases unmatched. The CDR3 has 17 residues. Germline-derived CDR1 and CDR2 are SGHAT and FQNNGV. Written as DNA, the CDR3 is TGTGCCAGCAGCGGACGGACTAGCGGGATAACAGGCGGTGAGCAGTTCTTC. Translated, it gives CASSGRTSGITGGEQFF.

This clonotype appeared a few times. The chain has TRBV7-2 and TRBJ2-7; 11 bases match TRBD2. This CDR3 contains 14 residues. The ends lost 8 bases at V and 3 bases at J; junction bases unmatched: 6. CDR1 is SGHTA and CDR2 is FQGNSA in the germline V gene. The CDR3 protein is CASGTSGRRYEQYF. CDR3 DNA sequence: TGTGCCAGCGGAACTAGCGGGAGACGCTACGAGCAGTACTTC.

This clonotype has at least ten counts. The chain combines TRBV19 with TRBJ2-1, with TRBD2 as a possible D gene (6 bases). Germline V lookup: CDR1 LNHDA, CDR2 SQIVND (reference sequence). The CDR3 extends over 15 amino acids. Deletions cut 5 bases from V and 4 bases from J, with 15 bases between. CDR3 residues: CASSPQGAGYNEQFF. The CDR3 coding sequence is TGTGCCAGTAGTCCCCAGGGTGCGGGGTACAATGAGCAGTTCTTC.

This sequence joins TRBV7-2 and TRBJ2-5; 7 bases are shared with TRBD1. Per germline, CDR1 SGHTA and CDR2 FQGNSA. V dropped 1 base and J dropped 2; count of bases not matched to a gene: 4. The CDR3 runs to 15 residues. CDR3 sequence (DNA): TGTGCCAGCAGCTTAGGACAGGGTGGGCAAGAGACCCAGTACTTC. Translated, it gives CASSLGQGGQETQYF.

This clonotype showed up many times. The chain links TRBV5-1 to TRBJ2-3; 7 nucleotides align to TRBD2. This CDR3 contains 15 residues. The V segment lost 2 bases and the J segment 4 bases; nucleotides outside the gene matches: 7. CDR1 is SGHRS, CDR2 YFSETQ, per germline. CDR3 residues: CASSFRGELSDTQYF. The CDR3 DNA reads as TGCGCCAGCAGCTTCCGGGGGGAATTGTCAGATACGCAGTATTTT.

The chain recombines TRBV12-3 or TRBV12-4 with TRBJ2-3, with 14 bases lining up with TRBD2. Losses at the gene ends were 6 bases for V and 5 bases for J; bases not matched to a gene: 4. The CDR3 totals 15 residues. CDR3 nucleotide sequence: TGTGCCAGCAGCCAGGGACTAGCGGGAGAAGATACGCAGTATTTT. Protein: CASSQGLAGEDTQYF.

This clonotype has just a few counts. The CDR3 DNA reads TGTGCCAGCATCCAGGACAGGGGGAACACTGAAGCTTTCTTT. This gives the protein CASIQDRGNTEAFF. The rearrangement joins TRBV6-1 to TRBJ1-1, with 9 bases lining up with TRBD1. V shed 7 bases and J 1 base; nucleotides not matched to a gene: 4. CDR3 length: 14 residues. Looked up from germline, CDR1 is MNHNS and CDR2 is SASEGT.